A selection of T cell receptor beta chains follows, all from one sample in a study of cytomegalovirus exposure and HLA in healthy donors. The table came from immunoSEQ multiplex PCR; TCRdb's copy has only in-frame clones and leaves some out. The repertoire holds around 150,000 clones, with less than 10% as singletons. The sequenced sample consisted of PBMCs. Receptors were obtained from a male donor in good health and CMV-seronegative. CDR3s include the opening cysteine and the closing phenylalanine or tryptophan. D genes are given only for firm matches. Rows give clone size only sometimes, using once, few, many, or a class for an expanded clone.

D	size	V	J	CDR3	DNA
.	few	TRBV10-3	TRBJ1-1	CATTGTQNTEAFF	TGTGCCACCACCGGGACACAGAACACTGAAGCTTTCTTT
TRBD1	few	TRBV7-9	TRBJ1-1	CASSPTGAPEAFF	TGTGCCAGCAGCCCCACAGGGGCCCCGGAAGCTTTCTTT
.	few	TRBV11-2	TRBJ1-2	CASSRWAGGGYGYTF	TGTGCCAGCAGCCGTTGGGCTGGGGGGGGTTATGGCTACACCTTC
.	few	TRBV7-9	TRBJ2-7	CASSLSYGRVIEQYF	TGTGCCAGCAGCTTAAGTTACGGCAGGGTAATCGAGCAGTACTTC
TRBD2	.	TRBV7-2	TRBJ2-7	CASSTPASGAYEQYF	TGTGCCAGCAGCACCCCGGCCAGCGGGGCCTACGAGCAGTACTTC
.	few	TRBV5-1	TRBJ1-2	CASSSQGPNYGYTF	TGCGCCAGCAGCTCCCAGGGGCCTAACTATGGCTACACCTTC
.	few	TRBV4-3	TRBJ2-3	CASSQDVFSGTDTQYF	TGCGCCAGCAGCCAAGATGTCTTCTCGGGCACAGATACGCAGTATTTT
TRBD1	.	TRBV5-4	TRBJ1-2	CASREQGINYGYTF	TGTGCCAGCAGAGAACAGGGGATCAACTATGGCTACACCTTC
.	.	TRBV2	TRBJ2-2	CASGGNTGELFF	TGTGCCAGCGGAGGGAACACCGGGGAGCTGTTTTTT
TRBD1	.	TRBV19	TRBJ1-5	CASPQGARSNQPQHF	TGTGCCAGTCCACAGGGGGCGAGGAGCAATCAGCCCCAGCATTTT
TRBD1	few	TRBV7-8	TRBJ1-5	CASSLADRATQPQHF	TGTGCCAGCAGCTTAGCGGACAGGGCAACTCAGCCCCAGCATTTT
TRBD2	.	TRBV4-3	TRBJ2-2	CASSQASGATGELFF	TGCGCCAGCAGCCAAGCTAGCGGGGCCACCGGGGAGCTGTTTTTT
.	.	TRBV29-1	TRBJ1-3	CSVEFRGGGNTIYF	TGCAGCGTTGAATTCCGGGGAGGTGGAAACACCATATATTTT
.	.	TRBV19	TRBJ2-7	CASSGPSYEQYF	TGTGCCAGTAGTGGCCCTTCCTACGAGCAGTACTTC
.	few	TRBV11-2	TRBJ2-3	CASSLIRAVSTDTQYF	TGTGCCAGCAGCTTAATCCGAGCGGTTAGCACAGATACGCAGTATTTT
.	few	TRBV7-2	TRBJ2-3	CASSLSGGTDTQYF	TGTGCCAGCAGCTTATCCGGAGGCACAGATACGCAGTATTTT
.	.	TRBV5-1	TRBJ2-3	CASSFLDTQYF	TGCGCCAGCAGCTTTCTTGATACGCAGTATTTT
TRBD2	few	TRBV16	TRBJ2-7	CASSHARTGLAVYEQYF	TGTGCCAGCAGCCACGCACGAACTGGACTAGCGGTGTACGAGCAGTACTTC
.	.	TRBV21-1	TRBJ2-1	CASSKASNLIYNEQFF	TGTGCCAGCAGCAAAGCCTCGAACCTAATATACAATGAGCAGTTCTTC
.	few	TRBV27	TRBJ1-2	CAIYSPYYGYTF	TGTGCCATCTATTCTCCCTACTATGGCTACACCTTC
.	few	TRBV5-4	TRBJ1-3	CASSLERAAGNTIYF	TGTGCCAGCAGCTTAGAGCGGGCAGCGGGAAACACCATATATTTT
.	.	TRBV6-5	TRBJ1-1	CASSYSRQGNTEAFF	TGTGCCAGCAGTTACTCGCGGCAGGGTAACACTGAAGCTTTCTTT
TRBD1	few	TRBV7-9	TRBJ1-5	CASSLGLTGTQPQHF	TGTGCCAGCAGCTTAGGACTGACAGGGACTCAGCCCCAGCATTTT
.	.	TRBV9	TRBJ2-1	CASSVGTKNYNEQFF	TGTGCCAGCAGCGTAGGAACTAAGAATTACAATGAGCAGTTCTTC
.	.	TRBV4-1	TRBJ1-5	CASSPYVDQGQPQHF	TGCGCCAGCAGCCCGTACGTGGATCAGGGGCAGCCCCAGCATTTT
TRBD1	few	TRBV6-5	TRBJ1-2	CATKIDRGNYGYTF	TGTGCCACCAAAATTGACAGGGGCAACTATGGCTACACCTTC
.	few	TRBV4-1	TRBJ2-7	CASSQGAGAVGEQYF	TGCGCCAGCAGCCAAGGTGCGGGGGCGGTGGGAGAGCAGTACTTC